A selection of T cell receptor beta chains follows, all from one sample in a study of shared clonotypes between healthy human individuals. The assay was immunoSEQ multiplex PCR, and TCRdb's table has in-frame clones only and misses some. The profile shows fewer than 3 million clones, less than 95% of them singletons. The specimen was naive CD4+ T cells from PBMCs. Receptor source: a man younger than 35 in good health. Some clones in this sample may be carry-over from other donors' samples. The CDR3 runs from the conserved cysteine through the conserved F or W.

J	V	CDR3
TRBJ1-2	TRBV6-1	CASSEARQVYGYTF
TRBJ1-5	TRBV7-2	CASSPNVGAGHNQPQHF
TRBJ1-6	TRBV6-5	CASSETRSPLHF
TRBJ1-2	TRBV5-1	CASSYGQGDSGYTF
TRBJ1-1	TRBV19	CASSILTGIRDTEAFF
TRBJ2-3	TRBV7-9	CASSLQGSDTQYF
TRBJ2-7	TRBV6-1	CASSDTAYEQYF
TRBJ1-2	TRBV28	CAGGGALDYGYTF
TRBJ1-3	TRBV4-3	CASSLGTGGAYSGNTIYF
TRBJ1-1	TRBV5-1	CASSLAAGTGYTEAFF
TRBJ2-3	TRBV29-1	CSVGQGVTDTQYF
TRBJ1-1	TRBV6-5	CASSYSPRANTEAFF
TRBJ2-7	TRBV7-8	CASSSEREVTYEQYF
TRBJ2-7	TRBV20-1	CSAPLGYEQYF
TRBJ2-7	TRBV28	CASSSPDRAYEQYF
TRBJ1-6	TRBV7-9	CASSPGQGSLPLHF
TRBJ2-1	TRBV5-1	CASSYHRGDEQFF
TRBJ1-2	TRBV6-1	CASSVSSANYGYTF
TRBJ2-1	TRBV1	CTSSQATPSSYNEQFF
TRBJ1-2	TRBV4-2	CASSQEGLSWDGYTF
TRBJ2-7	TRBV7-3	CASSLLPSYEQYF
TRBJ2-7	TRBV9	CASSRDRGLAGFYEQYF
TRBJ1-1	TRBV7-2	CASSPQAVKGGTEAFF
TRBJ1-1	TRBV19	CASSIQGGLMNTEAFF
TRBJ2-7	TRBV14	CASSQASVKQYF
TRBJ2-1	TRBV4-1	CASSRNGLAGVDEQFF